This T cell receptor (beta chain) was recovered during a study of T cell responses to AZD1222 COVID-19 vaccine (dated by TCRdb to the early 2020s). For the wider study: Because spike-specific TCR depth and breadth did not differ between the two schedules, AZD1222 recipients who got a second dose at roughly 4 weeks were pooled with those who got a second dose at roughly 12 weeks. TCR sequencing covered roughly 230 trial participants: 200 to 210 given two doses of AZD1222 and about 26 given two doses of MenACWY control vaccine. Trial participants were enrolled by age into subgroups of 18-55, 56-69 and 70-plus years, and roughly 160, 29 and 62 TCR-sequenced participants, respectively, were included in these subgroups.

Interpreted using the paper, the time point label stands for: baseline before first vaccination. The vaccinee samples were drawn from two UK trials, COV001 and COV002, one of which was a single-blind randomized controlled phase 2/3 trial testing AZD1222 (ChAdOx1 nCoV-19) in healthy adults. For TCRbeta chain sequencing, PBMC samples were collected from trial participants at day 0 and at day 28 after the second dose. The CDR3 regions of human TCRbeta chains were analyzed by immunosequencing. On the study's bioinformatics: TCRs in the repertoires were compared against a reference library of SARS-CoV-2-specific TCRs that had been generated with the MIRA antigen-specificity platform. Breadth meant the fraction of unique TCRs that were SARS-CoV-2-associated, whereas depth meant the fraction of total T cells that were SARS-CoV-2-associated. Each spike-specific TCR was assigned to its reactive spike region and to a CD4 or CD8 class using the MIRA data. Log10-transformed breadth and depth values were compared by one-way ANOVA with Sidak's multiple comparisons tests. Not all clones reach the TCRdb copy of this immuneACCESS table, which keeps in-frame sequences only. Checked studies attribute under half of the gap to unresolved V genes and leave the rest unexplained. Clone size and the V and J calls come from that table; the DNA yielded D and trimming. This sample lists 100,000 to 150,000 clones; 88% were detected once. The ten biggest clones cover 3.5% to 4.5% of the sample.

Worth noting for this clone: No antigen is known for it. Base quality data are lacking; no much larger clone is found one base away.

CDR1 and CDR2, per the germline V gene, are SGHRS and YFSETQ. V loses 3 bases at its end and J loses 2 bases; junction bases beyond the gene matches: 3. There are 15 amino acids in the CDR3, from cysteine to phenylalanine inclusive. Of the read, only the CDR3 DNA is kept; its 45 bases are in frame from base 1. Here is what the overall study found, with its caveats: CD4 TCRs associated with the vaccine covered the entire spike protein, and the dominant responses were in regions 160-218 and 743-854. The 56-69-year group was small, and its depth increase did not reach significance, likely because of low power. Nearly half of unique spike-specific TCRs reportedly recognized epitopes outside regions mutated in the B.1.351 and B.1.1.7 variants. Most participants were white British and females outnumbered males, and the authors suggested that clonal diversity may have been underestimated. Only five to seven AZD1222 recipients were SARS-CoV-2 seropositive at baseline, limiting conclusions about previously exposed vaccinees. Because no day 14 peak-response samples were available, the repertoires could be characterized only after the peak T cell response. After two AZD1222 doses, both the breadth and the depth of spike-specific TCRs were significantly higher than at day 0 and than in MenACWY recipients.

The chain couples TRBV5-1 to TRBJ2-3, with 10 junctional bases fitting TRBD1. This specimen consisted of peripheral blood, obtained on day 0 of AZD1222 vaccination. This clonotype originated in an adult in good health. At the DNA level, the sequence is TGCGCCAGCAGCTCGGGACAGGGGTACACAGATACGCAGTATTTT. Its coded protein is CASSSGQGYTDTQYF. This CDR3, with the reference TRBV5-1 and TRBJ2-3 proteins standing in past its ends, gives the full variable domain KAGVTQTPRYLIKTRGQQVTLSCSPISGHRSVSWYQQTPGQGLQFLFEYFSETQRNKGNFPGRFSGRQFSNSRSEMNVSTLELGDSALYLCASSSGQGYTDTQYFGPGTRLTVL.